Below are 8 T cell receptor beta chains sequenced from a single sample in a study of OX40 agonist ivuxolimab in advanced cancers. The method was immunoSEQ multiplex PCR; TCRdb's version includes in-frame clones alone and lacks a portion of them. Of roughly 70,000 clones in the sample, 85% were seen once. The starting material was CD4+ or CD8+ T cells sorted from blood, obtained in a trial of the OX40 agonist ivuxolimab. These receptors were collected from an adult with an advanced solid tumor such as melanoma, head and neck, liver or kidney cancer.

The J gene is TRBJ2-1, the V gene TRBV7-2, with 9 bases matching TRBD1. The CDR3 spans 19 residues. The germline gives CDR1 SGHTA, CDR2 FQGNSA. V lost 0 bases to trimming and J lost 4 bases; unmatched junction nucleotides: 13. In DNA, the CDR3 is TGTGCCAGCAGCTTAGCCTATAACTCCCGGGACAGGGTTTACAATGAGCAGTTCTTC. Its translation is CASSLAYNSRDRVYNEQFF.

CDR3 coding DNA: TGTGCCAGCTCACCAATGGAGAGGGAGACTGAAGCTTTCTTT. Its protein is CASSPMERETEAFF. The chain is built from TRBV18 and TRBJ1-1; D is undetermined. V lost 2 bases and J lost 5, with 12 bases in between. Germline CDR1 reads KGHSH; CDR2 reads LQKENI. This CDR3 contains 14 residues.

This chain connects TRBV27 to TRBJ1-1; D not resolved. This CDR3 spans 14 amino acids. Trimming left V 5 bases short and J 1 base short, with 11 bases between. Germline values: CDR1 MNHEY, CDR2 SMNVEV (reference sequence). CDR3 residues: CASSASVWNTEAFF. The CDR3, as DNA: TGTGCCAGCAGTGCCAGTGTTTGGAACACTGAAGCTTTCTTT.

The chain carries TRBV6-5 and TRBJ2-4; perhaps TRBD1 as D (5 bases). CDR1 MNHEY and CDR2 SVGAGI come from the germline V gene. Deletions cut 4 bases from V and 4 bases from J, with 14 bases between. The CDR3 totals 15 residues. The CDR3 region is CASSSQTRQKNIQYF. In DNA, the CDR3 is TGTGCCAGCAGTTCACAGACGAGACAGAAAAACATTCAGTACTTC.

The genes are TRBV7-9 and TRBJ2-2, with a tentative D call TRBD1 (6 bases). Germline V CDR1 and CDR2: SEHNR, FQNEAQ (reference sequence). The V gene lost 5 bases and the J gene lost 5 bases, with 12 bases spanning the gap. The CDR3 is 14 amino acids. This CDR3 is CASSTRTATGELFF. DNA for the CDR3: TGTGCCAGCAGCACCCGGACAGCTACCGGGGAGCTGTTTTTT.

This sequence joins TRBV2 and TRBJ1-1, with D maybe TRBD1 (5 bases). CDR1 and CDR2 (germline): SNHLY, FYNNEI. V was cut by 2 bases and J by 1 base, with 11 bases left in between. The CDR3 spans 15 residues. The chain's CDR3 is CASSEQPGRNTEAFF. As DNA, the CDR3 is TGTGCCAGCAGTGAACAGCCGGGACGGAACACTGAAGCTTTCTTT.

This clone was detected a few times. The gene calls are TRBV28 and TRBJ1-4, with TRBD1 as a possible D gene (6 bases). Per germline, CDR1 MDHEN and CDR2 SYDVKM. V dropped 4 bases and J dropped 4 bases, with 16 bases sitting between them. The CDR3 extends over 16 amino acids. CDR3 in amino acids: CASSSTGSGLNEKLFF. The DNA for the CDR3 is TGTGCCAGCAGTTCGACAGGATCAGGCCTTAATGAAAAACTGTTTTTT.

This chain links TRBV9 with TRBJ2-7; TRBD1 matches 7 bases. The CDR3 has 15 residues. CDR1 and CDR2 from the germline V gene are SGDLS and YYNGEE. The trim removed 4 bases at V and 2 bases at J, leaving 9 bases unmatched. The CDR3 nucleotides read TGTGCCAGCAGCACCAACCGGGACAGCGCCTACGAGCAGTACTTC. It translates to CASSTNRDSAYEQYF. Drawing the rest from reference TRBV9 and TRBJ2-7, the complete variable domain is DSGVTQTPKHLITATGQRVTLRCSPRSGDLSVYWYQQSLDQGLQFLIQYYNGEERAKGNILERFSAQQFPDLHSELNLSSLELGDSALYFCASSTNRDSAYEQYFGPGTRLTVT.